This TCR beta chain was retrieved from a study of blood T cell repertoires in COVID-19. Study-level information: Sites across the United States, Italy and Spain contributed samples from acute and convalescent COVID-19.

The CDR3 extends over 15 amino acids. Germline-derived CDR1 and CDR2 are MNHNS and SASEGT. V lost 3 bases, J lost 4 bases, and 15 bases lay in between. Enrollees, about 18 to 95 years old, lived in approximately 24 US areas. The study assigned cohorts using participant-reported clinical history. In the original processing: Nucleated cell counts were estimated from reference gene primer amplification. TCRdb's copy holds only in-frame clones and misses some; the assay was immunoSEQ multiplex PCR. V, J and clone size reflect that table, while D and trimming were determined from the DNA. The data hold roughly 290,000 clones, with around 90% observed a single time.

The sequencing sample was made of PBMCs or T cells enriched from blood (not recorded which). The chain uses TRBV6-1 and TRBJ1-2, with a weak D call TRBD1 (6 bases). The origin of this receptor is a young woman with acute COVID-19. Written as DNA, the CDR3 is TGTGCCAGCAGTGACGCACAACAGGGTCCCTATGGCTACACCTTC. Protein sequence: CASSDAQQGPYGYTF.